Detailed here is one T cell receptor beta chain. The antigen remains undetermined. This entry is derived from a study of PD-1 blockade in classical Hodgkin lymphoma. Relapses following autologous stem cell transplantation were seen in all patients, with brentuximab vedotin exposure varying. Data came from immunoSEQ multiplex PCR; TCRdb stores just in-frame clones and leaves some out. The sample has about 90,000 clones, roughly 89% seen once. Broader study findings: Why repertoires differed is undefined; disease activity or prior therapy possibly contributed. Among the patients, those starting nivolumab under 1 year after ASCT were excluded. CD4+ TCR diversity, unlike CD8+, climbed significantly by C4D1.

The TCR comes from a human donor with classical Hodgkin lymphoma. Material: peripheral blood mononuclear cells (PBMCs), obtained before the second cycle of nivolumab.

CDR3 sequence reads: CASSEVRNNNEQFF. DNA for the CDR3: TGTGCCAGCAGTGAGGTACGAAACAACAATGAGCAGTTCTTC. The chain recombines TRBV2 with TRBJ2-1; D gene ambiguous. Germline V lookup: CDR1 SNHLY, CDR2 FYNNEI. V lost 3 bases and J lost 5, with 11 bases in between. This CDR3 comprises 14 residues.